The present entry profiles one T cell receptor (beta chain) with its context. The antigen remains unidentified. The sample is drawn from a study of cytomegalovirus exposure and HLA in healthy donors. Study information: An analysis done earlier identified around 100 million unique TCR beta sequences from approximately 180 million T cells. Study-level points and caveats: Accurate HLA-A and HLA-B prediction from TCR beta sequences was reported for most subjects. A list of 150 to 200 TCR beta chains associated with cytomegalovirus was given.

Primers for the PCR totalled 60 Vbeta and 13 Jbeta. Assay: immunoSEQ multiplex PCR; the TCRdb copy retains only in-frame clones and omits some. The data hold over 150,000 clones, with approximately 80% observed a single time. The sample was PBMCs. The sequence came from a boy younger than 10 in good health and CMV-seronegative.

The CDR3 protein is CSVEDGGGWNEQFF. DNA of the CDR3: TGCAGCGTTGAAGACGGGGGAGGGTGGAATGAGCAGTTCTTC. The chain recombines TRBV29-1 with TRBJ2-1; 7 bases fit TRBD2. The trim removed 0 bases at V and 7 bases at J, leaving 6 bases unmatched. This CDR3 contains 14 residues. Germline values: CDR1 SQVTM, CDR2 ANQGSEA.